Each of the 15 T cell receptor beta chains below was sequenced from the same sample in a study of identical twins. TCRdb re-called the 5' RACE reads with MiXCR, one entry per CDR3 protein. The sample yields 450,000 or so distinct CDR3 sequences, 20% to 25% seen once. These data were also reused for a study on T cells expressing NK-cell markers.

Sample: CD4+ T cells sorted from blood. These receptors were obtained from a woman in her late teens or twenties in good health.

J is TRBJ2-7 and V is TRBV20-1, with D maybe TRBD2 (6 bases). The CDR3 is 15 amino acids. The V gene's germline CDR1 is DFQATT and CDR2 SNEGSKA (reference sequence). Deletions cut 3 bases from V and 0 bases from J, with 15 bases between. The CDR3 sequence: CSAREGSVSSYEQYF. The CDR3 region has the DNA TGCAGTGCTAGGGAGGGTAGCGTCAGCTCCTACGAGCAGTACTTC.

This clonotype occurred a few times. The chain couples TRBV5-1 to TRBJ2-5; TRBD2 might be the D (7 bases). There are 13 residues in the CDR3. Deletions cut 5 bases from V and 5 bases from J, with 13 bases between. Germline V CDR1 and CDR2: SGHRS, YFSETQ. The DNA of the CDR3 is TGCGCCAGCAGGCGGGGGCAAGAGGAGACCCAGTACTTC. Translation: CASRRGQEETQYF.

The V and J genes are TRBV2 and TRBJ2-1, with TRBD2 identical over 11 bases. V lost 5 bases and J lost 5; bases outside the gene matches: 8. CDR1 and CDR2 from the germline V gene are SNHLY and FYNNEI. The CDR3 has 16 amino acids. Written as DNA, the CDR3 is TGTGCCAGCAGTCCCATACTAGCGGGGGTGAACAATGAGCAGTTCTTC. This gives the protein CASSPILAGVNNEQFF. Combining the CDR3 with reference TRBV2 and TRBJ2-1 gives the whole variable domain EPEVTQTPSHQVTQMGQEVILRCVPISNHLYFYWYRQILGQKVEFLVSFYNNEISEKSEIFDDQFSVERPDGSNFTLKIRSTKLEDSAMYFCASSPILAGVNNEQFFGPGTRLTVL.

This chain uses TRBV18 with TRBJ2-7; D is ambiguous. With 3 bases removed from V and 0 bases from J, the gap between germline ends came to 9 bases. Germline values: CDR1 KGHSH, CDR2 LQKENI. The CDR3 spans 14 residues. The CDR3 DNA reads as TGTGCCAGCTCACCGGACGGCCTCTCCTACGAGCAGTACTTC. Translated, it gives CASSPDGLSYEQYF. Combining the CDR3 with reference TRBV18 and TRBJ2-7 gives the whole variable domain NAGVMQNPRHLVRRRGQEARLRCSPMKGHSHVYWYRQLPEEGLKFMVYLQKENIIDESGMPKERFSAEFPKEGPSILRIQQVVRGDSAAYFCASSPDGLSYEQYFGPGTRLTVT.

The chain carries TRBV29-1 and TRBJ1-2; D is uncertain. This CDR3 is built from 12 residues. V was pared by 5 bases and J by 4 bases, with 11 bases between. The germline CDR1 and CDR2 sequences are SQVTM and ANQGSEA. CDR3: CSVWQMGYGYTF. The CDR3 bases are TGCAGCGTTTGGCAGATGGGCTATGGCTACACCTTC.

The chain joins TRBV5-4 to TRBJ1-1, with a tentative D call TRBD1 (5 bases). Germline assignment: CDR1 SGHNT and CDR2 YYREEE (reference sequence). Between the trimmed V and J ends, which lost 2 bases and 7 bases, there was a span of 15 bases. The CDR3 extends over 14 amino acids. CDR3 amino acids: CASSFRTGTGEAFF. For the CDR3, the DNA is TGTGCCAGCAGCTTTCGAACCGGGACCGGTGAAGCTTTCTTT.

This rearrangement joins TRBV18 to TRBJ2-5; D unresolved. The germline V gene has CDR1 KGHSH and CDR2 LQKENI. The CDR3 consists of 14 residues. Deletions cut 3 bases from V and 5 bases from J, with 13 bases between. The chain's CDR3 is CASSPYRDRETQYF. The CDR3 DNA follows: TGTGCCAGCTCACCGTACCGAGACCGGGAGACCCAGTACTTC.

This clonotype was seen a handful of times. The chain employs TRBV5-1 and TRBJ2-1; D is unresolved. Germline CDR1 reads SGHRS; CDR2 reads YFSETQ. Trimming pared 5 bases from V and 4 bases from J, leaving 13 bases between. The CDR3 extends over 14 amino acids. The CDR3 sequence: CASSLGEMYNEQFF. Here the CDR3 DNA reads TGCGCCAGCAGTCTTGGGGAAATGTACAATGAGCAGTTCTTC.

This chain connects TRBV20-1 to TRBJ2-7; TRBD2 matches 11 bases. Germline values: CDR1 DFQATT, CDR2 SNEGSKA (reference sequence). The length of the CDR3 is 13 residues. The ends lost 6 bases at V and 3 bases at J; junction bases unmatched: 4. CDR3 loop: CSAGTSGLYEQYF. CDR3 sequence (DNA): TGCAGTGCGGGGACTAGCGGACTCTACGAGCAGTACTTC.

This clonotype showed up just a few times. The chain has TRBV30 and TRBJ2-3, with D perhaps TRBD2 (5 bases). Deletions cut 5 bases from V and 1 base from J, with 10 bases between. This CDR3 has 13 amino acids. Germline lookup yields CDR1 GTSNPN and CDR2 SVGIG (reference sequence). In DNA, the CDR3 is TGTGCCTGGGCGGGCGGCCGCACAGATACGCAGTATTTT. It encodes CAWAGGRTDTQYF.

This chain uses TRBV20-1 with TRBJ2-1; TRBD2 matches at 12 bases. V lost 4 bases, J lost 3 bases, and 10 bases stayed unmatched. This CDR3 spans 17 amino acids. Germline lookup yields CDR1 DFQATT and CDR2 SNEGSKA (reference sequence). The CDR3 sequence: CSAMPLAGGLFYNEQFF. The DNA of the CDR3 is TGCAGTGCTATGCCGCTAGCGGGGGGGCTCTTCTACAATGAGCAGTTCTTC.

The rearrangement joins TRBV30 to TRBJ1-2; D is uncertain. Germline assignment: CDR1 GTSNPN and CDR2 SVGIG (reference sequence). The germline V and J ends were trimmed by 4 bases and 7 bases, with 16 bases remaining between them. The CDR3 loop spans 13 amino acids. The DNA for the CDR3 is TGTGCCTGGACCCTAAAACCGGGGTTTGGCTACACCTTC. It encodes CAWTLKPGFGYTF. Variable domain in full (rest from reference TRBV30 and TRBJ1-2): SQTIHQWPATLVQPVGSPLSLECTVEGTSNPNLYWYRQAAGRGLQLLFYSVGIGQISSEVPQNLSASRPQDRQFILSSKKLLLSDSGFYLCAWTLKPGFGYTFGSGTRLTVV.

DNA for the CDR3: TGTGCCAGCGATGGGGGGCCAGAGAGCGAGCAGTACTTC. It translates to CASDGGPESEQYF. This chain uses TRBV12-3 or TRBV12-4 with TRBJ2-7, with D perhaps assigned TRBD1 or TRBD2 (6 bases each). There are 13 residues in the CDR3. Deletions cut 8 bases from V and 6 bases from J, with 17 bases between.

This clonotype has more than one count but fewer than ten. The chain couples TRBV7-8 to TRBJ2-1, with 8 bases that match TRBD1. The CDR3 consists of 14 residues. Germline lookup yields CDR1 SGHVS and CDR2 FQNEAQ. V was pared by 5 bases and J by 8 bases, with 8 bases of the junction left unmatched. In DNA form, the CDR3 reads TGTGCCAGCAGCGGACAGGGACAGGTCTATGAGCAGTTCTTC. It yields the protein CASSGQGQVYEQFF.

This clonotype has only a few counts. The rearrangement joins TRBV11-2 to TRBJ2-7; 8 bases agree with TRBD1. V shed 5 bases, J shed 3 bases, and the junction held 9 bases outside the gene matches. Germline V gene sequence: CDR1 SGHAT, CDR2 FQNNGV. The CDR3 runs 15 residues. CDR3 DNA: TGTGCCAGCAGCCCAATCAGGGGGCGCTTCTACGAGCAGTACTTC. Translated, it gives CASSPIRGRFYEQYF. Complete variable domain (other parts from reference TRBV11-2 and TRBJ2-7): EAGVAQSPRYKIIEKRQSVAFWCNPISGHATLYWYQQILGQGPKLLIQFQNNGVVDDSQLPKDRFSAERLKGVDSTLKIQPAKLEDSAVYLCASSPIRGRFYEQYFGPGTRLTVT.